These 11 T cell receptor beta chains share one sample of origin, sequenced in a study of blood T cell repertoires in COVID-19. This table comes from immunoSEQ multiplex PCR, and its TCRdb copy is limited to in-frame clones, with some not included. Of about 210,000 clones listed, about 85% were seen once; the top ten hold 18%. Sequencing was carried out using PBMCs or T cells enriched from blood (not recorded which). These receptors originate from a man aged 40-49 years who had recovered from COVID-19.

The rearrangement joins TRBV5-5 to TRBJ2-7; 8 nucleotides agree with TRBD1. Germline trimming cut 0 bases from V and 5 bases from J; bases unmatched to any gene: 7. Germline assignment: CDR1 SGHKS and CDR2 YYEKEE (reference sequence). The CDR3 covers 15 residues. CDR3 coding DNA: TGTGCCAGCAGCTTGGAGGGGACAGGAGATGACGAGCAGTACTTC. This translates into CASSLEGTGDDEQYF. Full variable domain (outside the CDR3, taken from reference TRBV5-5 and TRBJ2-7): DAGVTQSPTHLIKTRGQQVTLRCSPISGHKSVSWYQQVLGQGPQFIFQYYEKEERGRGNFPDRFSARQFPNYSSELNVNALLLGDSALYLCASSLEGTGDDEQYFGPGTRLTVT.

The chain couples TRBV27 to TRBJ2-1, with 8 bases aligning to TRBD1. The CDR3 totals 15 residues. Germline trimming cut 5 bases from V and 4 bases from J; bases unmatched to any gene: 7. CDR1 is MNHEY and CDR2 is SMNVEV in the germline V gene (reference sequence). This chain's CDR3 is CASSHQDRVYNEQFF. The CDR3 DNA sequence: TGTGCCAGCAGTCATCAGGACAGGGTTTACAATGAGCAGTTCTTC.

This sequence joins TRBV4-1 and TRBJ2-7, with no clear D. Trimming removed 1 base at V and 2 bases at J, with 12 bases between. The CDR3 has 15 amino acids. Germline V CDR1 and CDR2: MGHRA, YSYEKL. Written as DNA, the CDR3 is TGCGCCAGCAGCCAAGCTTCAGACTCTCCCTACGAGCAGTACTTC. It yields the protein CASSQASDSPYEQYF.

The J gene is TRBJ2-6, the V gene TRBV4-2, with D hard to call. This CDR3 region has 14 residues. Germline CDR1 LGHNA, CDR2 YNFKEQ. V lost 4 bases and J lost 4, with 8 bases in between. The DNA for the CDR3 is TGTGCCAGCAGCCCGGTTGCCGGGGCCAACGTCCTGACTTTC. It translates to CASSPVAGANVLTF.

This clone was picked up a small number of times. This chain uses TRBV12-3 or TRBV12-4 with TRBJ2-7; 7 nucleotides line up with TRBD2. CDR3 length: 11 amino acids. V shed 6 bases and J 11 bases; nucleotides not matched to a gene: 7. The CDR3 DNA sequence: TGTGCCAGCAGCCAAAGTGGGAGGGAGTACTTC. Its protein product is CASSQSGREYF.

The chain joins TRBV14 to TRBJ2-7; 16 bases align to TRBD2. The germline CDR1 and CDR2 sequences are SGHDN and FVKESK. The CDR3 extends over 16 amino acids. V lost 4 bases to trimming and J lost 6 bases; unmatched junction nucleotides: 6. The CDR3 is CASSPRGLAGGVEQYF. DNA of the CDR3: TGTGCCAGCAGCCCCAGGGGACTAGCGGGAGGGGTCGAGCAGTACTTC.

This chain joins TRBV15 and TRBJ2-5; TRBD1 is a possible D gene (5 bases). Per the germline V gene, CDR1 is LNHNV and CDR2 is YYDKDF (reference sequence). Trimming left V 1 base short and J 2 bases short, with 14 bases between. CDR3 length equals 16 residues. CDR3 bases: TGTGCCACCAGCAGAGGGGCAGGGCAGACACAAGAGACCCAGTACTTC. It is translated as CATSRGAGQTQETQYF.

CDR3 region: CASSQDPGTGWSETQYF. The DNA for the CDR3 is TGCGCCAGCAGCCAAGACCCGGGGACAGGGTGGTCGGAGACCCAGTACTTC. V usage is TRBV4-1 and J usage is TRBJ2-5; TRBD1 aligns across 9 bases. With V trimmed by 0 bases and J by 5 bases, 10 bases remained unmatched. CDR1 and CDR2 from the germline V gene are MGHRA and YSYEKL. CDR3 length: 17 residues.

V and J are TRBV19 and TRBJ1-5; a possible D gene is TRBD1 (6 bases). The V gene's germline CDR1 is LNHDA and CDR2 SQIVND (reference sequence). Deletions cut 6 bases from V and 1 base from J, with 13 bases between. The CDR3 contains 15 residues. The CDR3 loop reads CASSERQVSNQPQHF. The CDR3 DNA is TGTGCCAGTAGCGAGAGACAGGTCAGCAATCAGCCCCAGCATTTT.

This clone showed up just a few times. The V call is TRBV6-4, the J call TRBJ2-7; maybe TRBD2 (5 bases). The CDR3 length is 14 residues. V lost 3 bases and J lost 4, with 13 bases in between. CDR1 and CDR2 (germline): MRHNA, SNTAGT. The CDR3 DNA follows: TGTGCCAGCAGTGAGGAGGAGAGAAATTACGAGCAGTACTTC. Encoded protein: CASSEEERNYEQYF.

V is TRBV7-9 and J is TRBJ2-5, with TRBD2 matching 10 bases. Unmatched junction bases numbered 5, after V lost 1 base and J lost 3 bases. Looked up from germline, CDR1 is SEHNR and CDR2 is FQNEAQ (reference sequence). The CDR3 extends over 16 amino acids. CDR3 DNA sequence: TGTGCCAGCAGCTTAGGGGCTAGCGGGAGTGAAGAGACCCAGTACTTC. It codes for CASSLGASGSEETQYF. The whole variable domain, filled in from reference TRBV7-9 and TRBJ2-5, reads DTGVSQNPRHKITKRGQNVTFRCDPISEHNRLYWYRQTLGQGPEFLTYFQNEAQLEKSRLLSDRFSAERPKGSFSTLEIQRTEQGDSAMYLCASSLGASGSEETQYFGPGTRLLVL.